This entry features one T cell receptor beta chain sequence. Trimming cost V 5 bases and J 7 bases; bases outside gene matches: 11. This CDR3 has 15 residues. These data originate in a study of T-cell reconstitution after alpha-beta-depleted transplantation in children. Unique molecular identifiers tagged the TCRbeta library. TCRdb independently ran MiXCR on the PCR reads; one entry per CDR3 protein. The sample carries 800,000 to 1,000,000 distinct CDR3 sequences, roughly 29% recorded once. The receptor's source is a boy in the first two years of life who had a stem cell transplant for SCID, so the T cells may come from the graft donor. This specimen was PBMCs, mostly from graft donor cells, taken 360 days after TCRalphabeta/CD19-depleted stem cell transplant. This chain joins TRBV12-3 or TRBV12-4 and TRBJ2-1; 7 positions match TRBD2. The CDR3: CASSPRTREGNEQFF. CDR3 sequence (DNA): TGTGCCAGCAGTCCCCGGACCAGGGAGGGGAATGAGCAGTTCTTC.